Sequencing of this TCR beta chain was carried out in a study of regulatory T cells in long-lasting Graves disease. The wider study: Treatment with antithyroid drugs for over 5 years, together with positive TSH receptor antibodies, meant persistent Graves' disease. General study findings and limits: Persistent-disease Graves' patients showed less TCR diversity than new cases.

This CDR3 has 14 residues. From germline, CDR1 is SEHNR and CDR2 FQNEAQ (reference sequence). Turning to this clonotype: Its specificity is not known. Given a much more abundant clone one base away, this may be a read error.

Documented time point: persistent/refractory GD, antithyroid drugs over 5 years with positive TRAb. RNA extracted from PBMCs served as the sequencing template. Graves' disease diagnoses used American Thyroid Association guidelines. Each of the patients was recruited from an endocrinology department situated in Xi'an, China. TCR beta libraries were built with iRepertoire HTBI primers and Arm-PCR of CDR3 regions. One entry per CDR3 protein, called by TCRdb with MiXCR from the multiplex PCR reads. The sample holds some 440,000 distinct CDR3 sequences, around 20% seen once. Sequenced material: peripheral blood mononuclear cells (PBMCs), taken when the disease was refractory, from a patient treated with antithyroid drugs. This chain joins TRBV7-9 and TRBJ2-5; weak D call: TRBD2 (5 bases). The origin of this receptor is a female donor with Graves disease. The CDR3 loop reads CASSSDGNQEIQYF. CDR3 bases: TGTGCCAGCAGTTCGGACGGGAACCAAGAGATCCAGTACTTC.